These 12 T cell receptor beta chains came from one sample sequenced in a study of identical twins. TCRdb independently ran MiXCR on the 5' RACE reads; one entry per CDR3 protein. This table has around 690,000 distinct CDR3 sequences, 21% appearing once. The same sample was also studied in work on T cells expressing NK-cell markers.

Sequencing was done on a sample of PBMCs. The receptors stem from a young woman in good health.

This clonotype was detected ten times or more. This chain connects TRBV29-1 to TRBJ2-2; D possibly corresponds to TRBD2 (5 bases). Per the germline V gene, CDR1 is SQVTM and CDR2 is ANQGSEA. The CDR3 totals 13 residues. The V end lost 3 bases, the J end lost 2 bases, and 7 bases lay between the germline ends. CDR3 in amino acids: CSVDRGNTGELFF. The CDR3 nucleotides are TGCAGCGTTGACCGGGGAAACACCGGGGAGCTGTTTTTT.

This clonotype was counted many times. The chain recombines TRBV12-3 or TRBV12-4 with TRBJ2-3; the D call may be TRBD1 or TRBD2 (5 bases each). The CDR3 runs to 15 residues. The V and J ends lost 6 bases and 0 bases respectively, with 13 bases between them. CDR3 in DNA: TGTGCCAGCAGGGGGACGACGTACAGCACAGATACGCAGTATTTT. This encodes CASRGTTYSTDTQYF.

The CDR3 DNA sequence: TGTGCCAGCAGCCGCCGGGACGTAGGCAATGAGCAGTTCTTC. This codes for CASSRRDVGNEQFF. The rearrangement joins TRBV7-9 to TRBJ2-1; either TRBD1 or TRBD2 may fit D (5 bases each). Germline-derived CDR1 and CDR2 are SEHNR and FQNEAQ (reference sequence). This CDR3 is built from 14 residues. Trimming took 5 bases from V and 6 from J, leaving 14 bases between them.

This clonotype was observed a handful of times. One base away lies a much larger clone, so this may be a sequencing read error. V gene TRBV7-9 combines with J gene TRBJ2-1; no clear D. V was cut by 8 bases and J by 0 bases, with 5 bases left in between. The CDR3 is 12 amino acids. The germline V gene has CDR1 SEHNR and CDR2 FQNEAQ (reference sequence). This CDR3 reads CASPSSYNEQFF. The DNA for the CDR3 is TGTGCCAGCCCGAGCTCCTACAATGAGCAGTTCTTC.

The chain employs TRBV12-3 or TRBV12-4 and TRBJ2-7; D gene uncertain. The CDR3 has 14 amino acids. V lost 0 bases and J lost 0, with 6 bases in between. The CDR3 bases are TGTGCCAGCAGTTTAGCGGCCTACTCCTACGAGCAGTACTTC. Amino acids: CASSLAAYSYEQYF.

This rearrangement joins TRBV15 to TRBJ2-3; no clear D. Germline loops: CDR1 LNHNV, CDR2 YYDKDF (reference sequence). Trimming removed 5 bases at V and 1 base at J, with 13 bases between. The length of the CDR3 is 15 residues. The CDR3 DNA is TGTGCCACCAGCTCGAAGCGCCTGCGCACAGATACGCAGTATTTT. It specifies CATSSKRLRTDTQYF.

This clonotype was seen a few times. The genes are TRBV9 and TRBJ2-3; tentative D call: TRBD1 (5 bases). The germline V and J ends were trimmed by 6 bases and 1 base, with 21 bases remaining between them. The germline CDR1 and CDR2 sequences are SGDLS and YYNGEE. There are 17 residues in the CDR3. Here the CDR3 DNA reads TGTGCCAGCAACGTGGGGCCTCTCGGACCGGGCACAGATACGCAGTATTTT. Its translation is CASNVGPLGPGTDTQYF.

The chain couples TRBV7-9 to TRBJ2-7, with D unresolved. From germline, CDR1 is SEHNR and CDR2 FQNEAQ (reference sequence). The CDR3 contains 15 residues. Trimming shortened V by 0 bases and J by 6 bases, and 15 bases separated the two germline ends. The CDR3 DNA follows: TGTGCCAGCAGCTTAGCCGTCCACCTCCACGGCGAGCAGTACTTC. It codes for CASSLAVHLHGEQYF.

The CDR3 bases are TGCAGTGCCCTACTGGGACTAGGATTATTCTCGGAGCAGTTCTTC. Encoded protein: CSALLGLGLFSEQFF. The J gene is TRBJ2-1, the V gene TRBV20-1; 8 bases agree with TRBD2. Germline assignment: CDR1 DFQATT and CDR2 SNEGSKA (reference sequence). This CDR3 region has 15 residues. V lost 6 bases and J lost 10; bases outside the gene matches: 17.

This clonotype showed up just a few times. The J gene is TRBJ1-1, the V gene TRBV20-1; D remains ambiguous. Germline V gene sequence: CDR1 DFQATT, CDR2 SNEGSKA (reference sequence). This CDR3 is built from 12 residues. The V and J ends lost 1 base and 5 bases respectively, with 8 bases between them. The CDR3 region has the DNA TGCAGTGCTAGAGGGGTGAGAACTGAAGCTTTCTTT. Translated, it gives CSARGVRTEAFF.

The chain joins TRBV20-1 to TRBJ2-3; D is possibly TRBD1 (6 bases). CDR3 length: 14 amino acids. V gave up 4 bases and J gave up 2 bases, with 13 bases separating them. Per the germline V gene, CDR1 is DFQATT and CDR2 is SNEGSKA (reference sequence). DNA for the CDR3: TGCAGTGCTACCGGGGACACCTACACAGATACGCAGTATTTT. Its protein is CSATGDTYTDTQYF.

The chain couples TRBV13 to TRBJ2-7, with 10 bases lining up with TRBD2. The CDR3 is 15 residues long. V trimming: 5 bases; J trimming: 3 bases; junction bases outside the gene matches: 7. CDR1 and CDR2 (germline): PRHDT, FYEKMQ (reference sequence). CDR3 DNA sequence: TGTGCCAGCAGCCCGGGAAGCGGGGGGGTCTACGAGCAGTACTTC. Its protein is CASSPGSGGVYEQYF.